These 31 T cell receptor beta chains came from one sample sequenced in a study of cytomegalovirus exposure and HLA in healthy donors. Sequencing was performed with immunoSEQ multiplex PCR; in TCRdb, only in-frame clones are kept and a portion is missing. The sample has 250,000 to 300,000 clones; 70% to 90% are singletons. The sample was PBMCs. The receptor source for this set is a woman aged 18-29 years in good health and CMV-seronegative.

The chain couples TRBV15 to TRBJ2-7, with D perhaps matching TRBD1 (6 bases). CDR1 is LNHNV, CDR2 YYDKDF, per germline (reference sequence). Deletions cut 0 bases from V and 0 bases from J, with 18 bases between. The CDR3 totals 18 residues. The CDR3 DNA follows: TGTGCCACCAGCAGAGATCGTCGACGCTTAGGGGGCTCCTACGAGCAGTACTTC. Translated, it gives CATSRDRRRLGGSYEQYF.

The chain combines TRBV28 with TRBJ1-2; unclear D gene. This CDR3 has 13 amino acids. The germline CDR1 and CDR2 sequences are MDHEN and SYDVKM. Trimming took off 3 bases at V and 8 bases at J, with 13 bases between the two ends. Here the CDR3 DNA reads TGTGCCAGCAGTTTGTCGTCTCTGGCCGGCTACACCTTC. This encodes CASSLSSLAGYTF.

This clone has a single count. This chain links TRBV29-1 with TRBJ2-3; 9 bases match TRBD1. The V segment lost 8 bases and the J segment 2 bases; nucleotides outside the gene matches: 8. The CDR3 consists of 14 residues. Germline V lookup: CDR1 SQVTM, CDR2 ANQGSEA. The CDR3 spells CSLWGTGITDTQYF. In DNA, the CDR3 is TGCAGCCTCTGGGGGACAGGGATCACAGATACGCAGTATTTT.

The CDR3 protein is CAISGSLGRETQYF. CDR3 nucleotide sequence: TGTGCCATCAGTGGCAGCCTAGGAAGGGAGACCCAGTACTTC. The chain couples TRBV10-3 to TRBJ2-5, with D unclear. The CDR3 covers 14 residues. Trimming took off 4 bases at V and 5 bases at J, with 14 bases between the two ends. Germline V lookup: CDR1 ENHRY, CDR2 SYGVKD.

The chain uses TRBV7-8 and TRBJ2-7; TRBD2 matches 11 bases. This CDR3 has 17 residues. CDR1 SGHVS and CDR2 FQNEAQ come from the germline V gene. Unmatched junction bases numbered 7, after V lost 1 base and J lost 2 bases. The CDR3 sequence: CASSLVTSGTIPYEQYF. In DNA form, the CDR3 reads TGTGCCAGCAGCTTAGTGACTAGCGGGACAATCCCCTACGAGCAGTACTTC.

There are many counts of this clone. The CDR3 protein is CASSPATIDGYTF. CDR3 nucleotides: TGTGCCAGCTCACCAGCGACAATCGATGGCTACACCTTC. The genes are TRBV18 and TRBJ1-2, with no clear D. The CDR3 length is 13 residues. V lost 2 bases and J 6 bases, leaving 10 bases between the germline ends. Germline values: CDR1 KGHSH, CDR2 LQKENI.

This rearrangement joins TRBV7-9 to TRBJ1-4; D is ambiguous. V was shortened by 5 bases and J by 7 bases, with 14 bases between the two germline ends. From germline, CDR1 is SEHNR and CDR2 FQNEAQ (reference sequence). There are 14 residues in the CDR3. CDR3 protein: CASSGEAVSEKLFF. CDR3 bases: TGTGCCAGCAGCGGAGAGGCTGTTAGTGAAAAACTGTTTTTT.

The chain carries TRBV4-1 and TRBJ2-1; 9 positions agree with TRBD2. CDR3 length: 15 residues. Per the germline V gene, CDR1 is MGHRA and CDR2 is YSYEKL. The trim removed 3 bases at V and 4 bases at J, leaving 4 bases unmatched. Here the CDR3 reads CASSQTSGTYNEQFF. In DNA, the CDR3 is TGCGCCAGCAGCCAGACTAGCGGTACTTACAATGAGCAGTTCTTC.

The chain uses TRBV11-3 and TRBJ2-7; 9 positions agree with TRBD2. The V and J ends lost 1 base and 7 bases, in that order; junction bases with no gene match: 8. Germline assignment: CDR1 SGHNT and CDR2 YENEEA. This CDR3 spans 15 amino acids. The CDR3 DNA sequence: TGTGCCAGCAGCTTAGGACTAGCGGCGGAGGGGGAGCAGTACTTC. This sequence encodes CASSLGLAAEGEQYF.

The gene calls are TRBV6-5 and TRBJ2-7; TRBD2 aligns across 9 bases. This CDR3 region has 16 residues. Germline lookup yields CDR1 MNHEY and CDR2 SVGAGI. With 0 bases clipped from V and 1 base from J, the junction kept 4 bases outside the gene matches. In nucleotides, the CDR3 is TGTGCCAGCAGTTACTCTAGCGGGGGAGATTCCTACGAGCAGTACTTC. It specifies CASSYSSGGDSYEQYF.

This clone was observed a handful of times. This chain uses TRBV6-5 with TRBJ1-6, with 9 bases matching TRBD1. Germline-derived CDR1 and CDR2 are MNHEY and SVGAGI. Trimming removed 4 bases from V and 7 bases from J; junction bases left unmatched: 2. The CDR3 has 14 amino acids. The CDR3 loop is CASSFGQGNSPLHF. For the CDR3, the DNA is TGTGCCAGCAGTTTCGGACAGGGGAATTCACCCCTCCACTTT.

The chain has TRBV7-2 and TRBJ1-4, with 8 bases identical to TRBD1. The length of the CDR3 is 15 residues. CDR1 and CDR2 from the germline V gene are SGHTA and FQGNSA. With V trimmed by 3 bases and J by 2 bases, 2 bases remained unmatched. The CDR3 reads CASSLDRATNEKLFF. In nucleotides, the CDR3 is TGTGCCAGCAGCTTGGACAGGGCCACTAATGAAAAACTGTTTTTT.

This chain uses TRBV19 with TRBJ2-3; 9 positions match TRBD2. V lost 4 bases and J lost 3; bases outside the gene matches: 11. This CDR3 is built from 17 residues. Germline assignment: CDR1 LNHDA and CDR2 SQIVND (reference sequence). DNA of the CDR3: TGTGCCAGTAGTACTCCCCTGGTAGCGGGGGAGACAGATACGCAGTATTTT. It specifies CASSTPLVAGETDTQYF.

A single count supports this clone. This CDR3 is CASSLVGRDRSYEQYF. CDR3 bases: TGTGCCAGCAGCTTAGTGGGAAGGGACAGGTCCTACGAGCAGTACTTC. The V gene is TRBV11-2, the J gene TRBJ2-7, with TRBD1 identical over 8 bases. J gave up 1 base and V 1 base, and 6 bases lay outside the gene matches. The V gene's germline CDR1 is SGHAT and CDR2 FQNNGV. There are 16 residues in the CDR3.

This rearrangement joins TRBV19 to TRBJ2-7; 9 bases map to TRBD2. Germline CDR1 and CDR2: LNHDA and SQIVND (reference sequence). This CDR3 has 16 amino acids. V gave up 5 bases and J gave up 2 bases; unmatched junction bases: 10. The DNA for the CDR3 is TGTGCCAGTAGTGCCGTTCCCAGACTAGCGGCCTACGAGCAGTACTTC. It encodes CASSAVPRLAAYEQYF. The full variable domain, its missing parts supplied by reference TRBV19 and TRBJ2-7, is DGGITQSPKYLFRKEGQNVTLSCEQNLNHDAMYWYRQDPGQGLRLIYYSQIVNDFQKGDIAEGYSVSREKKESFPLTVTSAQKNPTAFYLCASSAVPRLAAYEQYFGPGTRLTVT.

CDR3 nucleotide sequence: TGTGCCAGCAGCCTCCGGACAGGGCCTGACTATGGCTACACCTTC. It encodes CASSLRTGPDYGYTF. The chain couples TRBV7-6 to TRBJ1-2; 8 bases agree with TRBD1. With 5 bases clipped from V and 3 bases from J, the junction kept 8 bases outside the gene matches. Germline values: CDR1 SGHVS, CDR2 FNYEAQ. The CDR3 is made up of 15 amino acids.

This sequence joins TRBV7-2 and TRBJ1-4, with a weak D call TRBD1 (5 bases). V was pared by 4 bases and J by 3 bases, with 21 bases between. Germline CDR1 and CDR2: SGHTA and FQGNSA. CDR3 length: 18 residues. The CDR3 sequence: CASSSMQGVIRANEKLFF. CDR3 nucleotide sequence: TGTGCCAGCAGCTCAATGCAGGGTGTGATAAGGGCTAATGAAAAACTGTTTTTT.

With regard to this clone: The same CDR3 also results from other DNA sequences found in this sample. The chain has TRBV5-1 and TRBJ1-2; 8 nucleotides match TRBD1. The CDR3 is 13 amino acids. The V gene end was trimmed by 4 bases and the J gene end by 5 bases; junction bases not matched to a gene: 4. CDR1 and CDR2 (germline): SGHRS, YFSETQ. The CDR3 bases are TGCGCCAGCAGCCCGGACAGGGATTATGGCTACACCTTC. Protein sequence: CASSPDRDYGYTF. Full variable domain (rest looked up from reference TRBV5-1 and TRBJ1-2): KAGVTQTPRYLIKTRGQQVTLSCSPISGHRSVSWYQQTPGQGLQFLFEYFSETQRNKGNFPGRFSGRQFSNSRSEMNVSTLELGDSALYLCASSPDRDYGYTFGSGTRLTVV.

The chain carries TRBV5-1 and TRBJ2-7; TRBD2 might be the D (5 bases). Germline CDR1 SGHRS, CDR2 YFSETQ. V was trimmed by 4 bases and J by 4 bases, leaving 18 bases between them. This CDR3 has 15 residues. The CDR3 reads CASSVGPGVKYEQYF. For the CDR3, the DNA is TGCGCCAGCAGCGTAGGCCCCGGGGTTAAGTACGAGCAGTACTTC.

J is TRBJ2-1 and V is TRBV27, with 9 nucleotides matching TRBD2. V was pared by 7 bases and J by 2 bases, with 6 bases of the junction left unmatched. The CDR3 covers 15 residues. The germline V gene encodes CDR1 MNHEY and CDR2 SMNVEV (reference sequence). For the CDR3, the DNA is TGTGCCAGCAAAATAGCGGGAGCCCCCTACAATGAGCAGTTCTTC. The encoded protein is CASKIAGAPYNEQFF.

This CDR3 is CASSLVLANEQFF. CDR3 sequence (DNA): TGCGCCAGCAGCTTGGTACTCGCAAATGAGCAGTTCTTC. The genes are TRBV5-1 and TRBJ2-1; D gene unclear. Germline-derived CDR1 and CDR2 are SGHRS and YFSETQ. The CDR3 length is 13 residues. The V end was cut by 0 bases, the J end by 7 bases, with 8 bases between.

This clone appeared a few times. V is TRBV27 and J is TRBJ2-2; maybe TRBD2 (5 bases). CDR1 is MNHEY, CDR2 SMNVEV, per germline (reference sequence). Between the trimmed V and J ends, which lost 7 bases and 3 bases, there was a span of 6 bases. This CDR3 region has 12 residues. CDR3 in DNA: TGTGCCAGCAAGGGAGACACCGGGGAGCTGTTTTTT. It yields the protein CASKGDTGELFF.

This chain uses TRBV11-2 with TRBJ1-6; no clear D gene. CDR3 length: 14 residues. CDR1 and CDR2 (germline): SGHAT, FQNNGV. Trimming cost V 2 bases and J 7 bases, with 9 bases left between them. The CDR3 sequence is CASSLFTVNSPLHF. CDR3 DNA: TGTGCCAGCAGCTTATTTACAGTCAATTCACCCCTCCACTTT.

The chain recombines TRBV5-1 with TRBJ2-3; 9 nucleotides agree with TRBD2. With V trimmed by 3 bases and J by 0 bases, 2 bases remained unmatched. The CDR3 runs to 15 residues. Germline-derived CDR1 and CDR2 are SGHRS and YFSETQ. Here the CDR3 DNA reads TGCGCCAGCAGCTGGGGGACTAGCAGCACAGATACGCAGTATTTT. It codes for CASSWGTSSTDTQYF.

The rearrangement links TRBV5-1 to TRBJ1-1; D may be TRBD1 (5 bases). CDR1 is SGHRS, CDR2 YFSETQ, per germline. Trimming cost V 4 bases and J 0 bases, with 13 bases left between them. This CDR3 region has 15 residues. The CDR3 nucleotides are TGCGCCAGCAGCCCACGGCAGGGTATGAACACTGAAGCTTTCTTT. Translated: CASSPRQGMNTEAFF.

This chain uses TRBV2 with TRBJ2-3; D is ambiguous. Germline loops: CDR1 SNHLY, CDR2 FYNNEI. CDR3 size: 15 residues. Trimming shortened V by 7 bases and J by 0 bases, and 14 bases separated the two germline ends. The CDR3 coding sequence is TGTGCCAGCAATTCACTTGCGGCTAGCACAGATACGCAGTATTTT. This translates into CASNSLAASTDTQYF.

The V gene is TRBV30, the J gene TRBJ2-1; 9 bases line up with TRBD2. From germline, CDR1 is GTSNPN and CDR2 SVGIG (reference sequence). V was pared by 4 bases and J by 4 bases, with 8 bases of the junction left unmatched. The CDR3 runs to 15 residues. CDR3: CAWKVGSGSYNEQFF. In DNA, the CDR3 is TGTGCCTGGAAGGTCGGTAGCGGGAGTTACAATGAGCAGTTCTTC.

The chain uses TRBV19 and TRBJ1-1; TRBD1 matches 7 bases. The V gene end was trimmed by 5 bases and the J gene end by 3 bases; junction bases not matched to a gene: 3. Germline-derived CDR1 and CDR2 are LNHDA and SQIVND (reference sequence). The CDR3 is 13 amino acids. The CDR3 DNA reads TGTGCCAGTAGTGGACAGGTCTACACTGAAGCTTTCTTT. This encodes CASSGQVYTEAFF.

The chain joins TRBV4-2 to TRBJ2-7; 12 bases are shared with TRBD2. The CDR3 extends over 17 amino acids. CDR1 and CDR2 (germline): LGHNA, YNFKEQ. V gave up 1 base and J gave up 2 bases; unmatched junction bases: 6. The CDR3 spells CASSQGSSGRDPYEQYF. Written as DNA, the CDR3 is TGTGCCAGCAGCCAAGGGTCTAGCGGGAGGGACCCCTACGAGCAGTACTTC.

J is TRBJ1-4 and V is TRBV11-2, with 8 bases identical to TRBD1. J was trimmed by 4 bases and V by 5 bases; bases with no gene match: 6. This CDR3 region has 15 residues. Germline V gives CDR1 SGHAT, CDR2 FQNNGV. CDR3: CASSEGQGFNEKLFF. CDR3 sequence (DNA): TGTGCCAGCAGCGAAGGACAGGGCTTTAATGAAAAACTGTTTTTT.

The gene calls are TRBV6-1 and TRBJ1-5, with 10 positions matching TRBD1. The ends lost 4 bases at V and 2 bases at J; junction bases unmatched: 5. Germline CDR1 MNHNS, CDR2 SASEGT. The CDR3 spans 16 residues. The CDR3 DNA is TGTGCCAGCAGTGGCCCCGGGACAGGGGGCAATCAGCCCCAGCATTTT. Its protein is CASSGPGTGGNQPQHF.